Below, 12 T cell receptor beta chains from the same sample are listed, as sequenced in a study of tumor-infiltrating lymphocytes in primary liver carcinoma. Production of TCR beta cDNA used approximately 480 ng total RNA together with a constant-region primer. Library construction for TCR beta comprised three nested multiplex PCR rounds performed with slightly modified ARM-PCR. TRBV1-TRBV30 forward and Cbeta reverse primers drove the first two approximately 10-cycle rounds. TCRdb redid the calling of the multiplex PCR reads with MiXCR, one entry per CDR3 protein. The sample includes about 320,000 distinct CDR3 sequences, roughly 60% of them seen just once. Blood RNA originated from unsorted whole blood, with germline DNA additionally extracted. Sequencing was done on a sample of peripheral blood. The receptors shown here come from a woman younger than 45 with primary liver carcinoma and hepatitis B virus infection.

This clonotype was picked up many times. J is TRBJ1-1 and V is TRBV6-5; a weak D match, TRBD1 (5 bases). Germline CDR1 reads MNHEY; CDR2 reads SVGAGI. Trimming shortened V by 5 bases and J by 9 bases, and 10 bases separated the two germline ends. There are 11 residues in the CDR3. The CDR3 DNA reads TGTGCCAGCAGTAGAGGGGCGAAAGCTTTCTTT. Translating gives CASSRGAKAFF.

At least ten counts were recorded for this clonotype. V and J are TRBV12-5 and TRBJ2-5; D remains ambiguous. Germline V gene data show CDR1 as LGHNT and CDR2 as FRNRAP. Trimming removed 8 bases at V and 5 bases at J, with 3 bases between. The CDR3 has 9 amino acids. The CDR3 loop reads CASLETQYF. The CDR3 region has the DNA TGTGCTAGTTTGGAGACCCAGTACTTC.

Note on this clonotype: Given the absence of the conserved phenylalanine or tryptophan at the CDR3 end, a read error is likely. This chain uses TRBV29-1 with TRBJ1-4, with TRBD1 as a possible D gene (5 bases). This CDR3 is 14 amino acids long. From germline, CDR1 is SQVTM and CDR2 ANQGSEA. Trimming took 4 bases from V and 10 from J, leaving 19 bases between them. The CDR3 reads CSVAASTRGSKLFI. DNA of the CDR3: TGCAGCGTTGCGGCCTCCACTCGGGGGTCAAAACTGTTTATT.

Concerning this clonotype itself: This sequence may be a read error, since a much larger clone differs from it by one base. The rearrangement uses TRBV6-2 or TRBV6-3 and TRBJ2-7, with 7 positions matching TRBD1. Germline CDR1 is MNHEY and CDR2 is SVGEGT. Trimming cost V 2 bases and J 7 bases; bases outside gene matches: 17. The CDR3 runs 17 residues. The CDR3 loop reads CASSYAPGGVPLGEQYF. CDR3 coding DNA: TGTGCCAGCAGTTACGCGCCAGGGGGAGTCCCCCTTGGGGAGCAGTACTTC.

Note on this clonotype: The CDR3 does not close with the conserved phenylalanine or tryptophan, likely indicating a read error. The chain recombines TRBV11-2 with TRBJ2-5; D is unresolved. The CDR3 runs 13 residues. Germline V gene data show CDR1 as SGHAT and CDR2 as FQNNGV. CDR3 nucleotides: TGTGCCGGCAGCTTGAGAAGGCAAGAGACCCAGTACTTA. Protein sequence: CAGSLRRQETQYL.

This clonotype was found a few times. The rearrangement links TRBV6-6 to TRBJ1-3; the D is unclear. The V end lost 4 bases, the J end lost 0 bases, and 10 bases lay between the germline ends. This CDR3 is built from 15 residues. Germline CDR1 and CDR2: MNHNY and SVGAGI (reference sequence). CDR3 DNA sequence: TGTGCCAGCAGTTCCCGCCAAACCTCTGGAAACACCATATATTTT. Its protein is CASSSRQTSGNTIYF.

J is TRBJ1-2 and V is TRBV7-9; 8 bases fit TRBD1. CDR3 length equals 13 residues. The V and J ends lost 4 bases and 8 bases, in that order; junction bases with no gene match: 6. Germline V CDR1 and CDR2: SEHNR, FQNEAQ (reference sequence). The CDR3 region has the DNA TGTGCCAGCAGCTGGACAGGGCCATGGGGCTACACCTTC. Protein sequence: CASSWTGPWGYTF.

Notes on this clonotype: Since a much larger clone is just one base distant, this may be a read error. The CDR3 DNA reads TGTGTCAGCAGTTTCTCGCTAGGGTGGACTGAAGCTTTCTTT. The encoded protein is CVSSFSLGWTEAFF. The chain is built from TRBV12-3 or TRBV12-4 and TRBJ1-1; D remains unclear. The CDR3 has 14 residues.

This clonotype has a count of ten or more. J is TRBJ2-1 and V is TRBV11-3; 15 nucleotides line up with TRBD2. J gave up 10 bases and V 5 bases, and 6 bases lay outside the gene matches. The CDR3 runs 15 residues. CDR1 and CDR2 (germline): SGHNT, YENEEA. CDR3 coding DNA: TGTGCCAGCAGCCAGGGACTAGCGGGAGGAAAAGAGCAGTTCTTC. This sequence encodes CASSQGLAGGKEQFF.

Remarks on this clonotype: A much larger clone differs from this one at a single base, so this may be a read error. J is TRBJ2-1 and V is TRBV6-6, with D tentatively TRBD1 or TRBD2 (6 bases each). Trimming cost V 2 bases and J 12 bases, with 17 bases left between them. Germline loops: CDR1 MNHNY, CDR2 SVGAGI (reference sequence). The CDR3 loop spans 14 amino acids. The CDR3 DNA sequence: TGTGCCAGCAGTTACGGACAGTTTGGGGGGATGCAGTTCTTC. It encodes CASSYGQFGGMQFF.

This chain joins TRBV4-1 and TRBJ1-4, with 8 bases matching TRBD1. CDR1 is MGHRA, CDR2 YSYEKL, per germline. The J segment lost 8 bases and the V segment lost 2 bases, leaving 7 bases of the junction unmatched. This CDR3 contains 15 residues. CDR3 sequence (DNA): TGCGCCAGCAGCCAACTAGACAGGGGTGGAGAAAAACTGTTTTTT. Amino acid sequence: CASSQLDRGGEKLFF.

Concerning this clonotype: The CDR3 ends on some other residue instead of the conserved phenylalanine or tryptophan, so this is likely a read error. V is TRBV4-3 and J is TRBJ2-5; D not certain. The CDR3 extends over 13 amino acids. The germline V gene encodes CDR1 LGHNA and CDR2 YSLEER. V lost 0 bases and J 7 bases, leaving 9 bases between the germline ends. CDR3 nucleotides: TGCGCCAGCAGCCAAGAGAGGAGAGGGACCCAGTACCTC. Translating it yields CASSQERRGTQYL.